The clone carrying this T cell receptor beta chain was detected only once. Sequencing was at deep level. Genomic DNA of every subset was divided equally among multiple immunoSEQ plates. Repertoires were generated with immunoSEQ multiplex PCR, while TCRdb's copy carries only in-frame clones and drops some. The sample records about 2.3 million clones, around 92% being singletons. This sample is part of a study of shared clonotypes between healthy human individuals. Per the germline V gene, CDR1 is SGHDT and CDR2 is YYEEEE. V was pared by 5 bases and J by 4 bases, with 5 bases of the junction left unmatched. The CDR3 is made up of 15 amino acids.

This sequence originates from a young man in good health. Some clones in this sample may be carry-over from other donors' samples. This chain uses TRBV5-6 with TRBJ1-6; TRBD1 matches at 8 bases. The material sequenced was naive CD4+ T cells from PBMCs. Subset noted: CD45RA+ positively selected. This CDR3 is CASSGQGLYNSPLHF. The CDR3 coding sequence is TGTGCCAGCAGTGGACAGGGACTATATAATTCACCCCTCCACTTT. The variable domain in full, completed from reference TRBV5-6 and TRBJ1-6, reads DAGVTQSPTHLIKTRGQQVTLRCSPKSGHDTVSWYQQALGQGPQFIFQYYEEEERQRGNFPDRFSGHQFPNYSSELNVNALLLGDSALYLCASSGQGLYNSPLHFGNGTRLTVT.